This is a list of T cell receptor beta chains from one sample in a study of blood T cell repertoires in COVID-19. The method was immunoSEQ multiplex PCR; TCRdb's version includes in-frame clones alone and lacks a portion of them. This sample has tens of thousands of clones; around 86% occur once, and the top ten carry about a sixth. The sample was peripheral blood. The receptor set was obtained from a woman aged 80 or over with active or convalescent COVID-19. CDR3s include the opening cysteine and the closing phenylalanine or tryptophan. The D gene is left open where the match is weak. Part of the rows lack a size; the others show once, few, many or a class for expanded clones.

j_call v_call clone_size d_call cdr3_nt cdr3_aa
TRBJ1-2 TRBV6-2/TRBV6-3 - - TGTGCCAGCGGCCATGAAACCCAAGAGCATTATGGCTACACCTTC CASGHETQEHYGYTF
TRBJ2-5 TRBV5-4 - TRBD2 TGTGCCAGCAGCCCTACTAGCGGGGGATGGGAGACCCAGTACTTC CASSPTSGGWETQYF
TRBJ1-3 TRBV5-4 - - TGTGCCAGCACCTCAGACAGCGCCTCTGGAAACACCATATATTTT CASTSDSASGNTIYF
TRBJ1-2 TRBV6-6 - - TGTGCCAGCAGAAACCTTGACGGACAGCCGGATGGCTACACCTTC CASRNLDGQPDGYTF
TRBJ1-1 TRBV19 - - TGTGCCAGTAATTTCGGACAGTCGAGCACTGAAGCTTTCTTT CASNFGQSSTEAFF
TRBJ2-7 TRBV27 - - TGTGCCAGCAGGGTGCAGGGGTCCTCCTACGAGCAGTACTTC CASRVQGSSYEQYF
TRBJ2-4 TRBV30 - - TGTGCCTGGAATGCGGGGACCCTGGCCAAAAACATTCAGTACTTC CAWNAGTLAKNIQYF
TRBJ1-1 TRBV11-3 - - TGTGCCAGCAGCTTAGATGGCGGGAACACTGAAGCTTTCTTT CASSLDGGNTEAFF
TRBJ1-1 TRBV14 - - TGTGCCAGCAGCCAAGCAGCTGAAGCTTTCTTT CASSQAAEAFF
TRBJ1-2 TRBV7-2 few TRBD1 TGTGCCAGCAGCTCCGGACAGGGCAACTATGGCTACACCTTC CASSSGQGNYGYTF
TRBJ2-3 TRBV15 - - TGTGCCACCAGCAGAGCCCCCGGCAGGTCAACAGATACGCAGTATTTT CATSRAPGRSTDTQYF
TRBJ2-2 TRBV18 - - TGTGCCAGCTCACGCACTAGCAACGTCAACACCGGGGAGCTGTTTTTT CASSRTSNVNTGELFF
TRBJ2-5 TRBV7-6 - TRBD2 TGTGCCAGCAGCTTAGTCCCGGCTAGCGGGGGGTGGGATGGAGAGACCCAGTACTTC CASSLVPASGGWDGETQYF
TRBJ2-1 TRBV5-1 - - TGCGCCAGCAGCTTGCGACTAGGGGCCTCCTACAATGAGCAGTTCTTC CASSLRLGASYNEQFF
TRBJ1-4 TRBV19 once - TGTGCCAGTTCCGACAGGCCTTACGCAGGGACTAATGAAAAACTGTTTTTT CASSDRPYAGTNEKLFF
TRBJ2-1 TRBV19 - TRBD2 TGTGCCAGTAGTGGCGGGAGGACGTTCCTGAGCTCCTACAATGAGCAGTTCTTC CASSGGRTFLSSYNEQFF
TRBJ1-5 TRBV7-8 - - TGTGCCAGCAGCCACAACAGGTGGGATCAGCCCCAGCATTTT CASSHNRWDQPQHF
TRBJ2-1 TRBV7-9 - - TGTGCCAGCAGTATAGGGTCAGGGATGGATGAGCAGTTCTTC CASSIGSGMDEQFF
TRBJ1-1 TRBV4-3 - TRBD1 TGCGCCAGCAGCCAAGATACAGGGGGGAACACTGAAGCTTTCTTT CASSQDTGGNTEAFF
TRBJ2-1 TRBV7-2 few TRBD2 TGTGCCAGCAGCTCATTAAGCGGGAGCTCCTACAATGAGCAGTTCTTC CASSSLSGSSYNEQFF
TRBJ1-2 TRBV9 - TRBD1 TGTGCCAGCAGCCCCACTTCGGGACAGCCTTATGGCTACACCTTC CASSPTSGQPYGYTF
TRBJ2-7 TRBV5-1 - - TGCGCCAGCAGCCCGCTGGGGGGTGGGATGGACGAGCAGTACTTC CASSPLGGGMDEQYF
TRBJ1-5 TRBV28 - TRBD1 TGTGCCAGCAGAGTTCCGGACAGGACGGTTCAGCCCCAGCATTTT CASRVPDRTVQPQHF
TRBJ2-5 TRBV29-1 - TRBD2 TGCAGCGTCGTCGCTCCTAGCGGCGGAAGGTCCCAGTACTTC CSVVAPSGGRSQYF
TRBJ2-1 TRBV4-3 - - TGCGCCAGCAGCCAAGATATAGGGAGCACCTACAATGAGCAGTTCTTC CASSQDIGSTYNEQFF
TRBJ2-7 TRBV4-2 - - TGTGCCAGCAGCCAAGCTACGCGGACTTGGGACGAGCAGTACTTC CASSQATRTWDEQYF
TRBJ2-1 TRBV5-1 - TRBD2 TGCGCCAGCAGCTTGGTAGCGGTTAGCGGGACCTACAATGAGCAGTTCTTC CASSLVAVSGTYNEQFF
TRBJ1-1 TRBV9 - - TGTGCCAGCAGCGTAAAGCCTACGAACACTGAAGCTTTCTTT CASSVKPTNTEAFF
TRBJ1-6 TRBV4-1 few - TGCGCCAGCAGCCAAACCCAAGGGGGACCTAGGGATTCACCCCTCCACTTT CASSQTQGGPRDSPLHF
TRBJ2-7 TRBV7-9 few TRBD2 TGTGCCAGCAGCTGGACTCCGGGAGGATCCTACGAGCAGTACTTC CASSWTPGGSYEQYF
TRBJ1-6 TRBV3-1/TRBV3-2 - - TGTGCCAGCACCCACCTTAGGGCAGGGATTAATTCACCCCTCCACTTT CASTHLRAGINSPLHF
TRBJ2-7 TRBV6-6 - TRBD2 TGTGCCAGCAGCCTGGGGGGGACTAGCAGCGAGCAGTACTTC CASSLGGTSSEQYF
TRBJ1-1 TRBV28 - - - CASSLAQAEAFF
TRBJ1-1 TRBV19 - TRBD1 TGTGCCAGTACTACCCCGTACAGGGGAAACACTGAAGCTTTCTTT CASTTPYRGNTEAFF
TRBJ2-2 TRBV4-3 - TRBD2 TGCGCCAGCAGCCAAGAGCGTGTCGTCCTAGCGGGGAACACCGGGGAGCTGTTTTTT CASSQERVVLAGNTGELFF
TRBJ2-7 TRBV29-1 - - TGCAGCGTTGAAAACCTTCAAGGAGGCGAGCAGTACTTC CSVENLQGGEQYF
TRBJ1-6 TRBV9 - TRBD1 TGTGCCAGCAGCGACGACAGGGGGCCAAGCTCCTATAATTCACCCCTCCACTTT CASSDDRGPSSYNSPLHF
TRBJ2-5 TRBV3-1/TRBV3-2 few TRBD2 TGTGCCAGCAGCCAAGAGGGACTAGCGGGAGAAACGTATGAGACCCAGTACTTC CASSQEGLAGETYETQYF